The entry that follows covers one TCR beta chain sequence. In the original workflow: Reference gene primers were amplified, and this amplification served to estimate nucleated cell counts. The data were produced by immunoSEQ multiplex PCR, yet TCRdb's version contains in-frame clones alone and is incomplete. V, J and clone size derive from that table, while D and trimming were established from the DNA sequence. The table lists around 150,000 clones, around three quarters of them singletons. This specimen comes from a study of blood T cell repertoires in COVID-19. Study summary: The United States, Italy and Spain supplied acute and convalescent COVID-19 samples. Sample material is recorded as cDNA or gDNA derived from T cells, B-cell-depleted T cells, or PBMCs.

Trimming removed 3 bases from V and 4 bases from J, with 13 bases in between. Germline CDR1 and CDR2: SNHLY and FYNNEI. This CDR3 region has 15 residues. The genes are TRBV2 and TRBJ1-5, with D tentatively TRBD1 (5 bases). The source of this sequence is a man between 50 and 59 years old with active or convalescent COVID-19. The sequencing input was peripheral blood. CDR3 loop: CASSDLGEGNQPQHF. In nucleotides, the CDR3 is TGTGCCAGCAGTGATTTAGGGGAGGGAAATCAGCCCCAGCATTTT.